This entry describes one TCR beta chain. The V and J ends lost 5 bases and 5 bases, in that order; junction bases with no gene match: 6. Germline V gene lookup returns CDR1 KGHDR and CDR2 SFDVKD. The CDR3 contains 14 residues. This entry is derived from a study of blood T cell repertoires in COVID-19. Turning to the study itself: Samples came from the United States, Italy and Spain, spanning acute and convalescent COVID-19.

The data were produced by immunoSEQ multiplex PCR, yet TCRdb's version contains in-frame clones alone and is incomplete. The sample has over 85,000 clones; more than 75% are singletons. The clonotype originates from a woman aged 80 or over with active COVID-19. Input material: peripheral blood. V is TRBV24-1 and J is TRBJ1-2; 8 bases fit TRBD1. CDR3 sequence: CATSGVGQEYGYTF. Here the CDR3 DNA reads TGTGCCACCAGTGGGGTGGGACAGGAATATGGCTACACCTTC.